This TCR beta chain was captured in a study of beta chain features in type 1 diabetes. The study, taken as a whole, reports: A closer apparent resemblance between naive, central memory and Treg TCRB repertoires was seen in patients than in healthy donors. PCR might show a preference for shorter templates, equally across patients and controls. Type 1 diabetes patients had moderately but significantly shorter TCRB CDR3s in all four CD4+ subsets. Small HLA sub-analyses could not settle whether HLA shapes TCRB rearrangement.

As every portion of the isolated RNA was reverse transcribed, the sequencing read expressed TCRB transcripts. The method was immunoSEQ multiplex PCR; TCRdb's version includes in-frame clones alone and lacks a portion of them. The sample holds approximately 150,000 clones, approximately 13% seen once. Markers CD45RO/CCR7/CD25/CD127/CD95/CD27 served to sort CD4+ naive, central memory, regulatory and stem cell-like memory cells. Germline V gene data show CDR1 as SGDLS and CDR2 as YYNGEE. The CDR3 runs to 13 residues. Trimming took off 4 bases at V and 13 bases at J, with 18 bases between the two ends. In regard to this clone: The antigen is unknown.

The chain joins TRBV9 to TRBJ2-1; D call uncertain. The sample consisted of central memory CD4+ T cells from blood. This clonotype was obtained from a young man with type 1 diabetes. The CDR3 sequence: CASSRNGGVRQFF. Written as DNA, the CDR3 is TGTGCCAGCAGCAGAAACGGCGGCGTTCGACAGTTCTTC.